This T cell receptor (beta chain) was captured by sequencing in a study of T cell changes during pregnancy in multiple sclerosis. Assay: immunoSEQ multiplex PCR; the TCRdb copy retains only in-frame clones and omits some. This table has over 65,000 clones, about 90% appearing once. Sequenced material: peripheral blood, taken in the second trimester of pregnancy. The sequence was obtained from a female donor with multiple sclerosis, enrolled in a pregnancy study.

CDR3 nucleotides: TGTGCCAGCAGCCGGGGGACTGAAGCTTTCTTT. Translating gives CASSRGTEAFF. The chain recombines TRBV5-6 with TRBJ1-1; TRBD1 might be the D (5 bases). V lost 4 bases to trimming and J lost 5 bases, with 6 bases between them. The germline gives CDR1 SGHDT, CDR2 YYEEEE. The CDR3 extends over 11 amino acids.